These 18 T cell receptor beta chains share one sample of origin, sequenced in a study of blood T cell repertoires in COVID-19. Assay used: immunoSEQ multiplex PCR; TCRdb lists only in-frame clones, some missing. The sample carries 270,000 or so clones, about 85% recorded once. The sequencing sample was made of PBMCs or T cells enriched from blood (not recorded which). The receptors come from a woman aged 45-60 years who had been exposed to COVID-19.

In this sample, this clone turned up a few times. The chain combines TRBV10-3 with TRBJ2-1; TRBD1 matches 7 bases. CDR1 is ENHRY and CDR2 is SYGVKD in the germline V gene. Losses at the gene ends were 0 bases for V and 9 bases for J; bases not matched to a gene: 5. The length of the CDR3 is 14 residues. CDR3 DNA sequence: TGTGCCATCAGTGAGTCTGGATCAGGGGGTGAGCAGTTCTTC. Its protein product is CAISESGSGGEQFF.

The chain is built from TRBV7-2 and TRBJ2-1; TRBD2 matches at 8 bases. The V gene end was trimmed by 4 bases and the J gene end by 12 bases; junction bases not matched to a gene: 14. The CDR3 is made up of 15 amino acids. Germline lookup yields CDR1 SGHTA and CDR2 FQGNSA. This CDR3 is CASSSGGRLLLGQFF. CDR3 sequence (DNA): TGTGCCAGCAGCTCGGGGGGGAGGCTCCTTCTGGGGCAGTTCTTC.

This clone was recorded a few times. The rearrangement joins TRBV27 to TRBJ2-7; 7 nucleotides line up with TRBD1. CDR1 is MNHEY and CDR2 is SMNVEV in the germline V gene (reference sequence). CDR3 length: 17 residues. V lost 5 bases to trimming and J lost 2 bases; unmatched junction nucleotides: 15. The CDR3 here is CASSPPTGPRFAYEQYF. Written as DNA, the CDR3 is TGTGCCAGCAGTCCACCGACAGGGCCTAGGTTTGCCTACGAGCAGTACTTC.

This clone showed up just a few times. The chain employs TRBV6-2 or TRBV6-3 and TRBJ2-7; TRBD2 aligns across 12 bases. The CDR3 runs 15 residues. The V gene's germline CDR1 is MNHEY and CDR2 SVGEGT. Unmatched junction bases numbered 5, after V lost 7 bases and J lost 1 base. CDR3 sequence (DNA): TGTGCCAGCAACCCGACTAGCGGGGGATCCTACGAGCAGTACTTC. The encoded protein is CASNPTSGGSYEQYF.

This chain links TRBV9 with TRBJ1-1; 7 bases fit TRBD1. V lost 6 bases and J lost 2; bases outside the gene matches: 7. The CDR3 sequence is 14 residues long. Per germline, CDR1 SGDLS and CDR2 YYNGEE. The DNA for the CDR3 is TGTGCCAGCACCCTGGGACAGCAAAACACTGAAGCTTTCTTT. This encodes CASTLGQQNTEAFF.

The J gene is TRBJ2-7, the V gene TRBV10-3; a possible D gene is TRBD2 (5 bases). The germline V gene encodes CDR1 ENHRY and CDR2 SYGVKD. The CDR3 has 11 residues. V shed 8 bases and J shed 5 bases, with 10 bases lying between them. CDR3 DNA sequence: TGTGCCATCGCGGAGGACCACGAGCAGTACTTC. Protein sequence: CAIAEDHEQYF.

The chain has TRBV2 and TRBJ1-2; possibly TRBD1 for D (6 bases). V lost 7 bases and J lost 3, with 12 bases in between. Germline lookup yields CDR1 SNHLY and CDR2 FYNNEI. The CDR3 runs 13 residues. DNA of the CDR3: TGTGCCAGCATTTTGCAGGGGTACTATGGCTACACCTTC. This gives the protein CASILQGYYGYTF.

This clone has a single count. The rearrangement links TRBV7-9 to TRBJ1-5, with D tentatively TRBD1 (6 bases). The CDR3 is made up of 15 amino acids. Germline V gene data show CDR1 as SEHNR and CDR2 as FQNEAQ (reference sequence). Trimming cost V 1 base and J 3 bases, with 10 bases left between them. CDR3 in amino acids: CASSLGGGSNQPQHF. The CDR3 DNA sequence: TGTGCCAGCAGCTTAGGGGGGGGCTCCAATCAGCCCCAGCATTTT.

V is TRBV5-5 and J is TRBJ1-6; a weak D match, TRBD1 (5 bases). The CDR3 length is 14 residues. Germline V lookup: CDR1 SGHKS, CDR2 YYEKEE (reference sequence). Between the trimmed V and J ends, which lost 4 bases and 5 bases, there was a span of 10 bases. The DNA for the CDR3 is TGTGCCAGCAGCATGGGACGGGATAATTCACCCCTCCACTTT. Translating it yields CASSMGRDNSPLHF.

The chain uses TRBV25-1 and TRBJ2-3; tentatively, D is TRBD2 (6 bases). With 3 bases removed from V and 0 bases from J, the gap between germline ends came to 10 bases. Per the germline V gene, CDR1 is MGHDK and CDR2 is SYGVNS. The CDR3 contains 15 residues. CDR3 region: CASSDWAGSTDTQYF. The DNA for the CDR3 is TGTGCCAGCAGTGACTGGGCGGGGAGCACAGATACGCAGTATTTT.

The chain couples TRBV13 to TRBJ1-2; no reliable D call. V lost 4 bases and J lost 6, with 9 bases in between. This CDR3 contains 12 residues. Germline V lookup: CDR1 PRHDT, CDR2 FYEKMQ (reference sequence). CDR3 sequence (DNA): TGTGCCAGCAGCTATAGTAGAGATGGCTACACCTTC. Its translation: CASSYSRDGYTF.

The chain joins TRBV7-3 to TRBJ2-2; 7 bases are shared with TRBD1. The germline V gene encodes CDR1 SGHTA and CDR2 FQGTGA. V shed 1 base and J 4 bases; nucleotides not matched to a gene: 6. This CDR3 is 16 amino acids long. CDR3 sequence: CASSLKQGRSTGELFF. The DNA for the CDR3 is TGTGCCAGCAGCTTAAAACAGGGGCGCTCCACCGGGGAGCTGTTTTTT.

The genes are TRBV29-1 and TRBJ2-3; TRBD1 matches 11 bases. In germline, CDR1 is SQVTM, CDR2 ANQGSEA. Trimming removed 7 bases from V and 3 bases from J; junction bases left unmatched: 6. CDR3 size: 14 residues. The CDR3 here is CSGTGTGGTDTQYF. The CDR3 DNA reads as TGCAGCGGGACCGGGACAGGGGGTACAGATACGCAGTATTTT.

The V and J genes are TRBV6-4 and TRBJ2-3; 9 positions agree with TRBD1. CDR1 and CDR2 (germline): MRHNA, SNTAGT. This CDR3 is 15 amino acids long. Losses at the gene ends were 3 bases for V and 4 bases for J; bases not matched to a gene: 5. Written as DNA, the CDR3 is TGTGCCAGCAGTGAGGTGGGACAGGGCTCAGATACGCAGTATTTT. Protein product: CASSEVGQGSDTQYF.

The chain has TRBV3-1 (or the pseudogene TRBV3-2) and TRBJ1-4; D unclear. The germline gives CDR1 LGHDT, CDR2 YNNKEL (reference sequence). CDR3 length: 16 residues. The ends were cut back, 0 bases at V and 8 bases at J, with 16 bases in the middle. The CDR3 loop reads CASSQESSAPGEKLFF. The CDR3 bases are TGTGCCAGCAGCCAAGAAAGCAGCGCCCCCGGGGAAAAACTGTTTTTT.

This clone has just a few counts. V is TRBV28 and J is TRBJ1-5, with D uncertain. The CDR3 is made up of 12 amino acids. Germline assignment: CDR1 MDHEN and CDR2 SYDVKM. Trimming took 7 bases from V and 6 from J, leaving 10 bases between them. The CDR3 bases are TGTGCCAGCAAGTCAGGAGGTCAGCCCCAGCATTTT. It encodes CASKSGGQPQHF.

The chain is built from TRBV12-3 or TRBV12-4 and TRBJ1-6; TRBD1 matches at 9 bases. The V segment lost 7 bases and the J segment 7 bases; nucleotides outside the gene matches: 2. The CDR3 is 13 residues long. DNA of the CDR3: TGTGCCAGCACCACAGGGGGCAATTCACCCCTCCACTTT. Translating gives CASTTGGNSPLHF.

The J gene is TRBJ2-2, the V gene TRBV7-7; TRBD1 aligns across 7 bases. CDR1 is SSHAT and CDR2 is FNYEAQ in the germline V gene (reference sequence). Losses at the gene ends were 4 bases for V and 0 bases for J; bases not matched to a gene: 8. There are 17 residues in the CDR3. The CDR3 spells CASSSRRDRANTGELFF. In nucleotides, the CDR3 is TGTGCCAGCAGCTCACGACGAGACAGGGCGAACACCGGGGAGCTGTTTTTT.